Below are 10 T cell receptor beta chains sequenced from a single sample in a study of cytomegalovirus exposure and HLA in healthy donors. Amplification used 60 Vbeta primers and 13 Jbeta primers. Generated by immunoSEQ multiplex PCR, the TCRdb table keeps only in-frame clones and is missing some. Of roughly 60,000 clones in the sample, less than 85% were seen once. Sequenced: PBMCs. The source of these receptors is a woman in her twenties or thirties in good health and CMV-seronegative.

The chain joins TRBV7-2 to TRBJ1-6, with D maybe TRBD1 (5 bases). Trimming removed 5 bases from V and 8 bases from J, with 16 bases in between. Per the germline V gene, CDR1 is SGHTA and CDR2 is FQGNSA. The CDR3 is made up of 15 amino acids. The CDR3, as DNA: TGTGCCAGCAGCCCGGGACTTATGACGGATTCACCCCTCCACTTT. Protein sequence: CASSPGLMTDSPLHF.

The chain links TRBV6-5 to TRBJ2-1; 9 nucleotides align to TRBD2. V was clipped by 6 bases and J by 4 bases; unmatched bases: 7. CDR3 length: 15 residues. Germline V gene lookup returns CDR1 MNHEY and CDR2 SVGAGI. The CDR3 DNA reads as TGTGCCAGCAGACCCGGGACTAGCTTGTACAATGAGCAGTTCTTC. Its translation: CASRPGTSLYNEQFF.

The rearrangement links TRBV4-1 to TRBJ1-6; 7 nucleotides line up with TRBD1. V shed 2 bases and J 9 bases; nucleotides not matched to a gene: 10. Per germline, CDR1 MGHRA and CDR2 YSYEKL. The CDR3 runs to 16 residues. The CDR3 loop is CASSQSAGTVISPLHF. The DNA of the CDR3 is TGCGCCAGCAGCCAATCAGCCGGGACAGTCATTTCACCCCTCCACTTT.

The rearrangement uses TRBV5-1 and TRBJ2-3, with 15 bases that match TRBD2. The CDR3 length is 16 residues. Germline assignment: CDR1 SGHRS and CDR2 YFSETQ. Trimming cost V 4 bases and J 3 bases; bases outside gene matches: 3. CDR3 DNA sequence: TGCGCCAGCAGCGGGGGACTAGCGGGAGGTACAGATACGCAGTATTTT. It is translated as CASSGGLAGGTDTQYF.

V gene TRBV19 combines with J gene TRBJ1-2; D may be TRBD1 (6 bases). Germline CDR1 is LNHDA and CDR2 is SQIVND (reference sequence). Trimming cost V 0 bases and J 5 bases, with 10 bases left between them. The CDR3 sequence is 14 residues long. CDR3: CASSIEQGLYGYTF. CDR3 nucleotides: TGTGCCAGTAGTATAGAGCAGGGGTTGTATGGCTACACCTTC.

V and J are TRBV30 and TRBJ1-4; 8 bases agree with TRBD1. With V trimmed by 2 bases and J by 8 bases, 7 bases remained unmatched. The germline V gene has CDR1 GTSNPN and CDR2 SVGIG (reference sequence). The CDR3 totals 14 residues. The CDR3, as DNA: TGTGCCTGGAGTTCGGACAGGGTAATGGAAAAACTGTTTTTT. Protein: CAWSSDRVMEKLFF.

The CDR3 DNA is TGCGCCAGCAGCCAAGGGTACCCGGGGTGGTACGAGCAGTACTTC. Protein product: CASSQGYPGWYEQYF. The V call is TRBV4-1, the J call TRBJ2-7; tentatively, D is TRBD2 (5 bases). This CDR3 contains 15 residues. V shed 1 base and J shed 4 bases, with 14 bases lying between them. CDR1 is MGHRA and CDR2 is YSYEKL in the germline V gene.

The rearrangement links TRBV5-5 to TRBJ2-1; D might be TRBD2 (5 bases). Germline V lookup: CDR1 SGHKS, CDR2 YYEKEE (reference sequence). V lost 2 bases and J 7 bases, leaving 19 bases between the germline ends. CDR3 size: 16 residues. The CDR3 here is CASSFFGGPIGNEQFF. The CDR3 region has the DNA TGTGCCAGCAGCTTTTTTGGCGGGCCCATTGGGAATGAGCAGTTCTTC.

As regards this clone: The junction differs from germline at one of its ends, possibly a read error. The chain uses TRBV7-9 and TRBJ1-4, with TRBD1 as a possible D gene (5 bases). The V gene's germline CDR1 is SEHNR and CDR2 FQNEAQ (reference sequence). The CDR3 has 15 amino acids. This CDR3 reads CSSSLDLREGEKLFF. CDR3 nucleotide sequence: TGTTCCAGCAGCTTAGACCTCAGGGAAGGCGAAAAACTGTTTTTT.

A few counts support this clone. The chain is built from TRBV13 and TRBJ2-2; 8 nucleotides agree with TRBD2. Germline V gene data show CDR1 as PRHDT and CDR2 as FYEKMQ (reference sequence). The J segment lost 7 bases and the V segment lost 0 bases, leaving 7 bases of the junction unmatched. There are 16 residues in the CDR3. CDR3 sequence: CASSLGGRAEIGELFF. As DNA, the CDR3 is TGTGCCAGCAGCTTAGGCGGGAGGGCCGAAATCGGGGAGCTGTTTTTT.